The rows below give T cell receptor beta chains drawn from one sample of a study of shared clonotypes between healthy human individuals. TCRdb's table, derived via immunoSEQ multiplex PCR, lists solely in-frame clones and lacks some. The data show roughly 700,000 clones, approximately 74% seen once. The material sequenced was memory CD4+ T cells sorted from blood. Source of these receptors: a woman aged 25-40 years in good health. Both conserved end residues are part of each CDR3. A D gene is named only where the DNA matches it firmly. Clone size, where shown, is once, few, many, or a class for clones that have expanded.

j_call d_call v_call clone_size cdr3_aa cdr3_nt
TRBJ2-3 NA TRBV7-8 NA CASSFWEQADTQYF TGTGCCAGCAGCTTCTGGGAGCAGGCAGATACGCAGTATTTT
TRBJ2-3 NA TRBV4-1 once CASSQSGGLGTDTQYF TGCGCCAGCAGCCAAAGTGGCGGGTTGGGCACAGATACGCAGTATTTT
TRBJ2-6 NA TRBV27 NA CASSLRGGSLSGANVLTF TGTGCCAGCAGCCTTCGGGGTGGCTCTTTGTCTGGGGCCAACGTCCTGACTTTC
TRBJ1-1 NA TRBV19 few CASSIDRVNTEAFF TGTGCCAGTAGTATAGATCGAGTCAACACTGAAGCTTTCTTT
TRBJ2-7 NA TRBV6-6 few CASSYSNQFGDEQYF TGTGCCAGCAGTTACTCGAACCAGTTCGGGGACGAGCAGTACTTC
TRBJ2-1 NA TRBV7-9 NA CASSRRGTYNEQFF TGTGCCAGCAGCCGCCGAGGGACCTACAATGAGCAGTTCTTC
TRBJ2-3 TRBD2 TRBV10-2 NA CASSVTGLAGGSGHTQYF TGCGCCAGCAGTGTAACAGGGCTAGCGGGAGGATCAGGACATACGCAGTATTTT
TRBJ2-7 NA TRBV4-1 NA CASSQDVGSEQYF TGCGCCAGCAGCCAAGATGTCGGGTCCGAGCAGTACTTC
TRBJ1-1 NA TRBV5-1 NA CASSFGNTEAFF TGCGCCAGCAGCTTCGGGAACACTGAAGCTTTCTTT
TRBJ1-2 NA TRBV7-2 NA CASSLVSQADYGYTF TGTGCCAGCAGCTTAGTCTCACAGGCCGACTATGGCTACACCTTC
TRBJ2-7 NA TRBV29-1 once CSVGTPSSYEQYF TGCAGCGTTGGAACCCCCAGCTCCTACGAGCAGTACTTC
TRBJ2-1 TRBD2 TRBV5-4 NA CASNLAGGSYNEQFF TGTGCCAGCAACCTAGCGGGAGGATCCTACAATGAGCAGTTCTTC
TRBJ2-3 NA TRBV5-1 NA CASSLPSMNTQYF TGCGCCAGCAGCCTCCCCTCGATGAATACGCAGTATTTT
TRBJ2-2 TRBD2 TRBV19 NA CASSIPRLAGGPGGELFF TGTGCCAGTAGTATCCCGCGACTAGCGGGAGGGCCGGGCGGGGAGCTGTTTTTT
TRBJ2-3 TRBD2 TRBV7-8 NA CASSLELAEIPDTQYF TGTGCCAGCAGCTTAGAGCTAGCGGAAATACCAGATACGCAGTATTTT
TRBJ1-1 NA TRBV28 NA CASSSHSQGISVTEAFF TGTGCCAGCAGTTCTCATTCTCAGGGGATATCGGTCACTGAAGCTTTCTTT
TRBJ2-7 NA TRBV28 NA CASQTVLSYEQYF TGTGCCAGCCAGACGGTGCTATCCTACGAGCAGTACTTC
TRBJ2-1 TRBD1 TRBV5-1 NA CASCDRGPYNEQFF TGCGCCAGCTGTGACAGGGGGCCCTACAATGAGCAGTTCTTC
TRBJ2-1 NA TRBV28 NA CASNAEVSYNEQFF TGTGCCAGCAATGCGGAGGTCTCCTACAATGAGCAGTTCTTC
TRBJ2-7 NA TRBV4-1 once CASSQPGTSNAYEQYF TGCGCCAGCAGCCAACCCGGGACATCCAACGCCTACGAGCAGTACTTC
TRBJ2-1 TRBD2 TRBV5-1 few CASSFHRLAGGNEQFF TGCGCCAGCAGCTTCCACAGACTAGCGGGAGGCAATGAGCAGTTCTTC
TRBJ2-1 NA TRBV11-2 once CASRSRVGRTHNEQFF TGTGCCAGCAGGTCCAGGGTAGGCAGGACCCACAATGAGCAGTTCTTC
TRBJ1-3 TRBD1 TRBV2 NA CASTQGAVGDTIYF TGTGCCAGCACCCAGGGGGCTGTAGGGGACACCATATATTTT
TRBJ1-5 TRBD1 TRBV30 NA CAWSRQGRLRGNQPQHF TGTGCCTGGAGTCGACAGGGGAGATTGAGGGGCAATCAGCCCCAGCATTTT
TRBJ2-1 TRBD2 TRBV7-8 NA CASSLSGRSRKEQFF TGTGCCAGCAGCTTAAGCGGGAGGAGTAGGAAGGAGCAGTTCTTC
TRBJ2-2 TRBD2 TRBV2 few CASTGLAINTGELFF TGTGCCAGCACCGGACTAGCGATAAACACCGGGGAGCTGTTTTTT
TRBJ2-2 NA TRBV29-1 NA CSVAFNTGELFF TGCAGCGTTGCCTTTAACACCGGGGAGCTGTTTTTT
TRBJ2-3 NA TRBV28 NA CASSSRLGTDTQYF TGTGCCAGCAGTTCCCGACTAGGCACAGATACGCAGTATTTT
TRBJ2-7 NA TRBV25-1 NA CASSEQGGFDYEQYF TGTGCCAGCAGTGAGCAGGGGGGCTTCGACTACGAGCAGTACTTC
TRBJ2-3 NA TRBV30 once CAWSVGLEGTDTQYF TGTGCCTGGAGTGTAGGCCTGGAAGGCACAGATACGCAGTATTTT
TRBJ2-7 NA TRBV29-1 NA CSISWTESSYEQYF TGCAGCATATCTTGGACGGAATCCTCCTACGAGCAGTACTTC
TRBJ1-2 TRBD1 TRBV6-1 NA CASSEAGRQGGYGYTF TGTGCCAGCAGTGAAGCTGGGAGACAGGGGGGCTATGGCTACACCTTC
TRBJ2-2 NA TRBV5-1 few CASSLGYTGELFF TGCGCCAGCAGCTTGGGTTACACCGGGGAGCTGTTTTTT
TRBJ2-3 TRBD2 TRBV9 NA CASSVEGERTSGKVPDTQYF TGTGCCAGCAGCGTAGAGGGGGAGAGGACTAGCGGGAAGGTTCCAGATACGCAGTATTTT
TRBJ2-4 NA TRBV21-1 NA CASSKKYTFQYF TGTGCCAGCAGCAAAAAATACACCTTCCAGTACTTC
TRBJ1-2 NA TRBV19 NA CASSPPTPPYGYTF TGTGCCAGTAGTCCCCCAACCCCTCCCTATGGCTACACCTTC
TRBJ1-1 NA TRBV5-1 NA CASSSLNTGGGTEAFF TGCGCCAGCAGCTCCCTTAACACCGGCGGGGGCACTGAAGCTTTCTTT